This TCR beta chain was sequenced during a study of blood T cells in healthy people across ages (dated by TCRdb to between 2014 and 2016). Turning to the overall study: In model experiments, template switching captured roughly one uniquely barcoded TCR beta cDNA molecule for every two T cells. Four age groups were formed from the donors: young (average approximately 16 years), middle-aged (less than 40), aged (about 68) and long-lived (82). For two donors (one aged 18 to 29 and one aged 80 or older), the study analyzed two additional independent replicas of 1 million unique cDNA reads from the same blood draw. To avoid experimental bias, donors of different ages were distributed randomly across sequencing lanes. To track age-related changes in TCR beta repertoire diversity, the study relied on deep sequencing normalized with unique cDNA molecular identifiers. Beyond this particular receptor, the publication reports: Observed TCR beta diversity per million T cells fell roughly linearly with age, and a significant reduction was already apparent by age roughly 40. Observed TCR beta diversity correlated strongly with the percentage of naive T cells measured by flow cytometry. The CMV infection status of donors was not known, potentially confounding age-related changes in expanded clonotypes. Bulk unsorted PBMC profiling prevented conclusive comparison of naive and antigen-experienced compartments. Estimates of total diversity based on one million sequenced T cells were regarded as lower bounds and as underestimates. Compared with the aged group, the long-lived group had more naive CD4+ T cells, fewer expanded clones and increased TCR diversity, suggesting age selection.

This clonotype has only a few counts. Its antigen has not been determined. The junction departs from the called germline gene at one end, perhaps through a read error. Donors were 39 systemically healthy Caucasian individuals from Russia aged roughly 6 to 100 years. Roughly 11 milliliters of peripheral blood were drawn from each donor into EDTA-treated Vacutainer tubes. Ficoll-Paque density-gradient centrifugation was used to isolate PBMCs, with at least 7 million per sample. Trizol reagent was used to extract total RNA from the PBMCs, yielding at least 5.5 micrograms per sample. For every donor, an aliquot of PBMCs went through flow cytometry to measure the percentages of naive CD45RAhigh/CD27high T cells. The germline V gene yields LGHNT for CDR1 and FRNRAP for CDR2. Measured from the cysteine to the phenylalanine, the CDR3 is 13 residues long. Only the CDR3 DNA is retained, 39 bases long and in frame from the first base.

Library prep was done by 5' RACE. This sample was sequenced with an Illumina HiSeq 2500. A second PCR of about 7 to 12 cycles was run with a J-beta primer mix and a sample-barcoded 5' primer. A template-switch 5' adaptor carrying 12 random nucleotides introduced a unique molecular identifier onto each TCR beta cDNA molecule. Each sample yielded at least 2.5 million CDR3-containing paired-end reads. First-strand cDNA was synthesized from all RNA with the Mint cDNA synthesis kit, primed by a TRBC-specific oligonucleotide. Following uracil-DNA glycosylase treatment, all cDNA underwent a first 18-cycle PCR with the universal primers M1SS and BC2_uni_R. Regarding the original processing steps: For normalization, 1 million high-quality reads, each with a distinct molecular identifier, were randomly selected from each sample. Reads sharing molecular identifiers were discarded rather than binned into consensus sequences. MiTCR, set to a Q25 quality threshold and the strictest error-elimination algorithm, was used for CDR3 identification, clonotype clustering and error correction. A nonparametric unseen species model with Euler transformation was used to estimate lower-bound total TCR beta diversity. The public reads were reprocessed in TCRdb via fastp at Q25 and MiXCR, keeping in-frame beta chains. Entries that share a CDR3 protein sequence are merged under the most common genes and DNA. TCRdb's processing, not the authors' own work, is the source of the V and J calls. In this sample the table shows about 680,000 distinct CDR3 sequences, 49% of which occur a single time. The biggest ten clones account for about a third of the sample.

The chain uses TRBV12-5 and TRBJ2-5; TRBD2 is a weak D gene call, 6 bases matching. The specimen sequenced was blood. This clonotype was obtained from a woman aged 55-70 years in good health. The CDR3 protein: CASGVVGGETQYF. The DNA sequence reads TGTGCTAGTGGTGTGGTGGGGGGAGAGACCCAGTACTTC.